These T cell receptor beta chains were read from a single sample in a study of cytomegalovirus exposure and HLA in healthy donors. The repertoire was sequenced with immunoSEQ multiplex PCR; TCRdb's copy has only in-frame clones and lacks some. The sample holds about 130,000 clones, roughly 85% seen once. The specimen sequenced was PBMCs. These receptor sequences come from a woman between 35 and 50 years old in good health and CMV-seropositive. Both conserved end residues are part of each CDR3.

v_call cdr3_aa
TRBV5-1 CASSLYGQGYEQYF
TRBV29-1 CGSRGSGSGTQYF
TRBV11-3 CASSLAPGTEAFF
TRBV6-5 CASSSSTGVWNTEAFF
TRBV7-6 CASSSGTGVNNEQFF
TRBV30 CAWGGLAGSGGTQYF
TRBV7-9 CASSGGRHYNEQFF
TRBV27 CASSLSSGQGYTIYF
TRBV19 CASSTLQGYNEQFF
TRBV7-9 CASSHSGNEQFF
TRBV6-5 CASSWNGYTDTQYF
TRBV5-1 CASSQRPGQGRVGNTGELFF
TRBV19 CASSMGGVAGNTIYF
TRBV15 CATSPLAGVAGELFF
TRBV19 CASSIILAVNNEQFF
TRBV7-2 CASSLASMAGNTEAFF
TRBV9 CASSVVGGSAFF
TRBV27 CASNSPGGTGGVKADTQYF
TRBV7-9 CASSLEAGRGYTF
TRBV28 CASSGPDNSYEQYF
TRBV4-1 CASEAGTGSTDTQYF
TRBV9 CASSTAAGGFYEQYF
TRBV6-5 CASRTRGQPNEKLFF
TRBV7-2 CASRSQGGGTNEKLFF
TRBV2 CASSDNTDTQYF
TRBV6-1 CASSLTGDFYGYTF
TRBV6-1 CASSENGGPYNEQFF
TRBV13 CASSADPSGRVQETQYF
TRBV6-1 CASSALGQGITSYEQYF
TRBV5-4 CASSSGTGGTGELFF